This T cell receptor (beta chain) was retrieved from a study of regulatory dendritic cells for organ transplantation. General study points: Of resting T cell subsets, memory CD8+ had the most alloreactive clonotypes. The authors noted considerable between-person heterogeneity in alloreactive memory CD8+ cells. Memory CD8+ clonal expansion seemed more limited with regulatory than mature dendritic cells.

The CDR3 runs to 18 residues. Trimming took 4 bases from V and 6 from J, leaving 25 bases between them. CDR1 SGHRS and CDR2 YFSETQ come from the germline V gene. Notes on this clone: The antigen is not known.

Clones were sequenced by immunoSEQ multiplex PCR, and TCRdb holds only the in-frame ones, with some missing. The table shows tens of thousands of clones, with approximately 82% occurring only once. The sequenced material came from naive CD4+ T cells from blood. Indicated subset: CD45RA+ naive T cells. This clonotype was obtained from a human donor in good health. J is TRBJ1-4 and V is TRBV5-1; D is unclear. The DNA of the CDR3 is TGCGCCAGCAGCGCCCGATTCAGTGGTTACAGAGCTGATGAAAAACTGTTTTTT. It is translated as CASSARFSGYRADEKLFF.